These T cell receptor beta chains were read from a single sample in a study of T cell responses to AZD1222 COVID-19 vaccine. The protocol was immunoSEQ multiplex PCR, while the TCRdb copy is restricted to in-frame clones and leaves out a portion. The data show some 86,000 clones, 88% seen once. The specimen comprised peripheral blood, sampled 28 days after the second AZD1222 dose. These receptors were collected from an adult who received the AZD1222 COVID-19 vaccine. CDR3s include the opening cysteine and the closing phenylalanine or tryptophan. Fields, in order: V gene, CDR3 length, CDR3 protein.

>TRBV7-9|16
CASSFSRDRGLYEQYF
>TRBV29-1|15
CSGGLAGVGTGELFF
>TRBV6-5|15
CASSYSWGTGEKLFF
>TRBV29-1|12
CSATGTAYEQYF
>TRBV6-2/TRBV6-3|13
CASSTGEVDEQFF
>TRBV12-3/TRBV12-4|12
CASSFRAGELFF
>TRBV7-9|19
CASSLGRQGTAWNTGELFF
>TRBV6-7|15
CATIAGQSNTGELFF
>TRBV30|14
CAWTGQGRFHGYTF
>TRBV11-2|15
CASSSPAGVAETQYF
>TRBV7-8|16
CASSQGWTGANEKLFF
>TRBV6-1|15
CASSEKGAGANVLTF
>TRBV18|15
CASSEGQLSSYEQYF
>TRBV6-2/TRBV6-3|15
CASSYRQTSGNEQFF
>TRBV29-1|10
CSVERGEQYF
>TRBV5-8|14
CASSLHFANQPQHF
>TRBV14|16
CASSQAPAIMNTEAFF
>TRBV19|15
CASSMRGGSNTEAFF
>TRBV2|12
CASSRTSAEQYF
>TRBV7-2|14
CASSFGQGSTEAFF
>TRBV14|16
CASSPIGTTKGGIQYF
>TRBV18|14
CASSQGPRGTEAFF
>TRBV10-3|15
CAIRGGSGGLYEQYF
>TRBV28|15
CASSLITGVAQPQHF
>TRBV6-5|16
CASSYRAGGNNQPQHF
>TRBV7-8|15
CASSTPTGIGSPLHF
>TRBV6-4|16
CASSEGTGSDWGGYTF
>TRBV10-3|15
CAISGAGNSGNTIYF
>TRBV19|13
CASRRQGALGYTF
>TRBV28|14
CASSLFQGTGELFF
>TRBV5-5|16
CASSLSHQVATGELFF
>TRBV28|15
CASSSTGTGKTEAFF
>TRBV24-1|13
CATSDSLGTEAFF
>TRBV11-3|15
CASSPGLAGVNEQFF
>TRBV7-9|15
CASSGGYMGESEAFF
>TRBV5-4|14
CASSRDKHQETQYF
>TRBV5-8|13
CASSLGDLGEQYF
>TRBV6-4|16
CASSDTGTSSFNEQFF
>TRBV7-9|11
CASSLGHEQFF
>TRBV30|16
CAWSEGQSLSNQPQHF
>TRBV7-8|14
CASSWAGGSYEQYF
>TRBV28|14
CASSRRRIENEQYF
>TRBV10-3|15
CAISGAGYSNQPQHF
>TRBV6-6|13
CASTTGGGTEAFF
>TRBV19|15
CASNTAADTNYGYTF
>TRBV27|13
CASRPQNQETQYF
>TRBV7-3|13
CASSLFPGGDAFF
>TRBV9|17
CASSVGLGPSSYNEQFF
>TRBV7-8|20
CASSLAGSFGRGERNNEQFF
>TRBV19|14
CASSIGGGWTEAFF
>TRBV5-1|14
CASSLDSTNEKLFF
>TRBV18|14
CASSTGTGDRKLFF
>TRBV7-9|13
CASSLGGNYGYTF